This T cell receptor beta chain was captured in a study of T cells in localized non-small cell lung cancer (dated by TCRdb to 2018 to 2021). In the study overall: T cell repertoires of about 230 early-stage NSCLC patients were analyzed, with tumors being compared against uninvolved tumor-adjacent lungs. All 250 or so NSCLC patients in the cohort were treatment-naive and had localized lung tumors that were resected. Of the NSCLC patients, around 140 were male and 107 were female, and the mean age was around 66 years. General findings and caveats noted by the study authors: Because the study design was exploratory, TCR variables were selected using unadjusted p-values without false-discovery rate correction. Because multi-region tumor sequencing was not done, intratumor heterogeneity could not be ruled out. A median of roughly 60 of the top 100 tumor clones were detected in paired uninvolved adjacent lung, and some 28 of these tumor clones were also found among the top 100 clones of the paired uninvolved adjacent lung. Uninvolved tumor-adjacent lung showed the highest T cell clonality, higher than tumor, which suggests more focused antigenic responses in the adjacent lung. Higher T cell density in blood was associated with longer overall survival, whereas higher clonality in adjacent lung was associated with shorter survival.

CDR1 SNHLY and CDR2 FYNNEI were looked up in the germline V gene. The CDR3 covers 13 residues, taking in both the cysteine and the phenylalanine. Only the CDR3 DNA stays, 39 bases, in frame from base 1. Ends trimmed: V by 5 bases, J by 4 bases; bases unmatched to a gene: 4. At diagnosis, tumor, uninvolved tumor-adjacent lung and peripheral blood were collected and then preserved as a mix of FFPE and fresh-frozen material. For TCR repertoire profiling, blood samples were analyzed as peripheral blood mononuclear cells. TCR beta CDR3 regions were sequenced from DNA using the immunoSEQ Assay. Per the authors' processing: T cell density was computed as TCR beta template counts normalized to usable DNA estimated by amplifying housekeeping genes. The preseqR package was used to estimate richness by extrapolating to 400,000 templates for PBMC samples and to 120,000 templates for tissue samples. Clonality was defined as one minus Pielou's evenness. To identify tissue-enriched TCRs, differential abundance testing was run on productive amino-acid clonotypes with a minimum total count of 5 and an alpha of 0.1. The Jaccard Index and the Morisita Overlap Index were used to quantify repertoire overlap between compartments. GLIPH grouped TCR beta CDR3s together with public tetramer-defined viral CDR3s, and a viral motif had to include at least three viral sequences and show V-gene enrichment. TCRdb limited this immuneACCESS table to in-frame rearrangements with V and J called. A share of clones is missing; checked studies link under half to unresolved V genes, and the rest is unexplained. V, J and clone size reflect that table, while D and trimming were determined from the DNA. The sample table holds 53,000 or so clones, of which around 80% were seen once. The top ten constitute 15% to 20% of the sample.

Turning to this clone: No cognate antigen has been identified for it. Qualities for individual bases were not recorded, and no much larger clone is one base off.

The sequencing used peripheral blood mononuclear cells, collected before any cancer treatment. The TCR was taken from a man aged 35 to 69 with stage III lung adenocarcinoma. The rearranged chain carries TRBV2 and TRBJ1-2; TRBD1 lines up with 7 middle nucleotides. The sequenced DNA is TGTGCCAGCAGTAGTCAGGGGGTCTATGGCTACACCTTC. It translates as CASSSQGVYGYTF.